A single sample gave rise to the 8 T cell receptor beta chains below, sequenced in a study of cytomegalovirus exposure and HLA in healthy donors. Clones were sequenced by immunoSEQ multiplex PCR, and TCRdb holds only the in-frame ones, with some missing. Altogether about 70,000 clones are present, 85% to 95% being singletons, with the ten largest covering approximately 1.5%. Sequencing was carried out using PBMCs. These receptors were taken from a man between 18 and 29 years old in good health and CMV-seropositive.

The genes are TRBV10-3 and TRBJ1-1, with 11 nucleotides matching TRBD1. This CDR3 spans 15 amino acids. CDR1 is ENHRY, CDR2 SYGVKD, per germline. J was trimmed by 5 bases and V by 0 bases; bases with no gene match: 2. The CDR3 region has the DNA TGTGCCATCAGTGAGTCGGGACAGGGGGAAACTGAAGCTTTCTTT. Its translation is CAISESGQGETEAFF.

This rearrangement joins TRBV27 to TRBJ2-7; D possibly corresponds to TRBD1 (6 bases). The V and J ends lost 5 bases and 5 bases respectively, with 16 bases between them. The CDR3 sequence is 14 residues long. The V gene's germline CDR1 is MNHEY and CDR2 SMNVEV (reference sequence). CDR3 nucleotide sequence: TGTGCCAGCAGTAAAGGGAAGGGACACCACGAGCAGTACTTC. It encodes CASSKGKGHHEQYF.

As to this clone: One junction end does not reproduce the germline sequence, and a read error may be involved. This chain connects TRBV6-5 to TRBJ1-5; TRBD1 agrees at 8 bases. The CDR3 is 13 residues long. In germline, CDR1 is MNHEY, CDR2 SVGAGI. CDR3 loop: CAISTGGNQPQHF. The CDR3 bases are TGTGCCATCAGTACAGGGGGAAATCAGCCCCAGCATTTT.

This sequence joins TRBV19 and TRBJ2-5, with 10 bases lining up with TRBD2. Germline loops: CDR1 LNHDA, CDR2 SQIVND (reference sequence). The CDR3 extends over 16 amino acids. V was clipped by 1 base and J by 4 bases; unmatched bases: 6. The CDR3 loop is CASSIVPASGRETQYF. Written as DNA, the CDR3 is TGTGCCAGTAGTATAGTCCCCGCTAGCGGGAGAGAGACCCAGTACTTC.

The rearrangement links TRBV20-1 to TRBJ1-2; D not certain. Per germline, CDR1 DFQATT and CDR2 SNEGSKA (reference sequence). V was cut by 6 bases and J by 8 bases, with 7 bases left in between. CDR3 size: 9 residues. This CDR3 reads CSAAVGYTF. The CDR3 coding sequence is TGCAGTGCCGCAGTGGGCTACACCTTC.

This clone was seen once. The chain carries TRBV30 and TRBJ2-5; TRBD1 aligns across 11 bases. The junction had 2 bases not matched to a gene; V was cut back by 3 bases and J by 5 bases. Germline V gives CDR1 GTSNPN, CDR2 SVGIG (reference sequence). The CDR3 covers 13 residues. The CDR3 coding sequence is TGTGCCTGGAGGGGACAGGGGGTGGAGACCCAGTACTTC. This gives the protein CAWRGQGVETQYF.

CDR3 sequence: CASSGQISYEQYF. In DNA form, the CDR3 reads TGCGCCAGCAGTGGACAGATTTCCTACGAGCAGTACTTC. This chain links TRBV5-1 with TRBJ2-7; D is perhaps TRBD1 (6 bases). The length of the CDR3 is 13 residues. Germline V CDR1 and CDR2: SGHRS, YFSETQ. The V end was cut by 5 bases, the J end by 1 base, with 10 bases between.

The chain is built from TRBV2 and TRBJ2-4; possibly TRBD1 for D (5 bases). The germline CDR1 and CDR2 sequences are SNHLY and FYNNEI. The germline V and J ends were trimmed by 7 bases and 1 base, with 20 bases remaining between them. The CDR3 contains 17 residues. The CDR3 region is CASKLGQALGAKNIQYF. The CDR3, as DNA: TGTGCCAGCAAGTTGGGGCAGGCTCTCGGTGCCAAAAACATTCAGTACTTC.